These 9 T cell receptor beta chains came from one sample sequenced in a study of cytomegalovirus exposure and HLA in healthy donors. PCR amplification relied on 60 Vbeta primers (plus 13 Jbeta primers). Measured with immunoSEQ multiplex PCR; TCRdb has only the in-frame clones, and not every one. The data contain about 200,000 clones, 75% to 90% of them singletons. The material sequenced was PBMCs. These receptors were obtained from a woman in her twenties or thirties in good health and CMV-seronegative.

The chain joins TRBV6-1 to TRBJ2-7; TRBD1 agrees at 7 bases. The CDR3 spans 15 residues. V gave up 6 bases and J gave up 2 bases; unmatched junction bases: 10. CDR1 MNHNS and CDR2 SASEGT come from the germline V gene. CDR3 nucleotides: TGTGCCAGCAGGGAGTACCAGGGACAGACCTACGAGCAGTACTTC. Its translation: CASREYQGQTYEQYF.

About this clone itself: Other DNA sequences in the same sample also yield this CDR3. The chain carries TRBV5-6 and TRBJ2-1, with D perhaps TRBD2 (6 bases). The CDR3 is 15 residues long. With 1 base removed from V and 1 base from J, the gap between germline ends came to 9 bases. Germline CDR1 and CDR2: SGHDT and YYEEEE. The CDR3: CASSLRGGSYNEQFF. The DNA for the CDR3 is TGTGCCAGCAGCTTGCGGGGAGGATCCTACAATGAGCAGTTCTTC.

The chain couples TRBV5-1 to TRBJ2-5; 12 nucleotides align to TRBD2. V was pared by 5 bases and J by 5 bases, with 4 bases of the junction left unmatched. Germline V gene data show CDR1 as SGHRS and CDR2 as YFSETQ. CDR3 length: 14 amino acids. In DNA, the CDR3 is TGCGCCAGCAGGTGGACTAGCGGGGTCGAGACCCAGTACTTC. Protein sequence: CASRWTSGVETQYF.

The chain joins TRBV5-6 to TRBJ2-5; 9 bases are a match to TRBD1. The germline V gene has CDR1 SGHDT and CDR2 YYEEEE. The CDR3 is 15 amino acids. V lost 4 bases, J lost 3 bases, and 7 bases stayed unmatched. This CDR3 reads CASSLNTGGEETQYF. Here the CDR3 DNA reads TGTGCCAGCAGCCTAAACACAGGGGGCGAAGAGACCCAGTACTTC.

This chain uses TRBV28 with TRBJ2-5; TRBD1 matches 7 bases. The J call could be wrong; TRBJ2-7 is a better fit for the DNA end. Germline V CDR1 and CDR2: MDHEN, SYDVKM. The CDR3 is made up of 15 amino acids. CDR3 nucleotides: TGTGCCAGCAGTTTGTGGGGACAGAAAGAATACGAGCAGTACTTC. This sequence encodes CASSLWGQKEYEQYF.

The gene calls are TRBV7-8 and TRBJ2-2; 8 nucleotides line up with TRBD2. V shed 1 base, J shed 4 bases, and the junction held 8 bases outside the gene matches. This CDR3 has 17 residues. From germline, CDR1 is SGHVS and CDR2 FQNEAQ. CDR3 sequence (DNA): TGTGCCAGCAGCTTAGGCCGGGGGGGTTCCCCCACCGGGGAGCTGTTTTTT. Translated: CASSLGRGGSPTGELFF. Based on the CDR3 plus reference TRBV7-8 and TRBJ2-2, the full variable domain is GAGVSQSPRYKVAKRGQDVALRCDPISGHVSLFWYQQALGQGPEFLTYFQNEAQLDKSGLPSDRFFAERPEGSVSTLKIQRTQQEDSAVYLCASSLGRGGSPTGELFFGEGSRLTVL.

This sequence joins TRBV2 and TRBJ1-4; D call uncertain. Germline V lookup: CDR1 SNHLY, CDR2 FYNNEI. The CDR3 spans 14 residues. Trimming removed 7 bases at V and 6 bases at J, with 15 bases between. CDR3 DNA: TGTGCCAGCAACCGAAGGTACGGGGATGAAAAACTGTTTTTT. It encodes CASNRRYGDEKLFF.

Of note for this clone: In the same sample, other DNA sequences code for this CDR3. The chain joins TRBV27 to TRBJ2-7; 7 bases agree with TRBD2. There are 14 residues in the CDR3. Trimming at V came to 3 bases and at J to 3 bases, leaving 5 bases not matched to a gene. Germline lookup yields CDR1 MNHEY and CDR2 SMNVEV (reference sequence). CDR3 residues: CASSLGGRGYEQYF. In nucleotides, the CDR3 is TGTGCCAGCAGTTTGGGGGGGAGGGGCTACGAGCAGTACTTC.

The V call is TRBV13, the J call TRBJ1-1, with D perhaps TRBD1 (5 bases). The CDR3 is 12 amino acids. V was pared by 4 bases and J by 3 bases, with 6 bases between. Germline CDR1 is PRHDT and CDR2 is FYEKMQ (reference sequence). DNA for the CDR3: TGTGCCAGCAGCTGGGGGGACACTGAAGCTTTCTTT. Translating gives CASSWGDTEAFF. The variable domain in full, with the rest retrieved from reference TRBV13 and TRBJ1-1, is AAGVIQSPRHLIKEKRETATLKCYPIPRHDTVYWYQQGPGQDPQFLISFYEKMQSDKGSIPDRFSAQQFSDYHSELNMSSLELGDSALYFCASSWGDTEAFFGQGTRLTVV.